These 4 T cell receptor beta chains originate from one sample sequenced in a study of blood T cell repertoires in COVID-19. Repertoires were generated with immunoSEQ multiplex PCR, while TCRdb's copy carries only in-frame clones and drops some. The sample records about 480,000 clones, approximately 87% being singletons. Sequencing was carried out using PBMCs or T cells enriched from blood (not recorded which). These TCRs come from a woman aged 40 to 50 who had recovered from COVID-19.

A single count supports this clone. The CDR3 here is CATSEYNNEQFF. The CDR3 DNA is TGTGCCACCAGTGAGTACAACAATGAGCAGTTCTTC. V and J are TRBV24-1 and TRBJ2-1; no clear D gene. V lost 4 bases, J lost 5 bases, and 5 bases lay in between. Looked up from germline, CDR1 is KGHDR and CDR2 is SFDVKD. This CDR3 is built from 12 residues.

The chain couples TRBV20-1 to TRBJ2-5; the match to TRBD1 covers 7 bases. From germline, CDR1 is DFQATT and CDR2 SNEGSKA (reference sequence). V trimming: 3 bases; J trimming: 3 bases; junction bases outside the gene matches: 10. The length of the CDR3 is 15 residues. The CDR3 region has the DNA TGCAGTGCTAGTCACCGACAGGGAAGGGAAGAGACCCAGTACTTC. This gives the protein CSASHRQGREETQYF.

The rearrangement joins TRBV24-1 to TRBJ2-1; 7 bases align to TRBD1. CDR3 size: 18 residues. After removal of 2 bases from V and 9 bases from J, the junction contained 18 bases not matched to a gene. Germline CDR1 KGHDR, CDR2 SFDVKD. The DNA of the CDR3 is TGTGCCACCAGTGATTCGGCTCCCTGGGACAGACCTAATAGTGAGCAGTTCTTC. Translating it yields CATSDSAPWDRPNSEQFF.

CDR3 bases: TGTGCCAGTACCGCGACAGGGGGCAAGGACACTGAAGCTTTCTTT. This codes for CASTATGGKDTEAFF. The chain joins TRBV19 to TRBJ1-1; 10 positions agree with TRBD1. V dropped 7 bases and J dropped 3; count of bases not matched to a gene: 8. The CDR3 length is 15 residues. Germline V gene data show CDR1 as LNHDA and CDR2 as SQIVND (reference sequence).